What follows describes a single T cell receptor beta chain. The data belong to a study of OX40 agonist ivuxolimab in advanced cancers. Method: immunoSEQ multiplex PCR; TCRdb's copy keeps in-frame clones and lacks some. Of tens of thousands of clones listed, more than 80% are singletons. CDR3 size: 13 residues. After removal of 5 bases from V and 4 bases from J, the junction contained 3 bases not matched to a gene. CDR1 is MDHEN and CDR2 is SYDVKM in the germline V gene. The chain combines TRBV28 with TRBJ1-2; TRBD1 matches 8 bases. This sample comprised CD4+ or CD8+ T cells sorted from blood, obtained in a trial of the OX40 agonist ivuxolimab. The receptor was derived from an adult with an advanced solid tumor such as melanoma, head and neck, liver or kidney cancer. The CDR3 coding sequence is TGTGCCAGCAGTAGGGACAGGTCCTATGGCTACACCTTC. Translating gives CASSRDRSYGYTF.